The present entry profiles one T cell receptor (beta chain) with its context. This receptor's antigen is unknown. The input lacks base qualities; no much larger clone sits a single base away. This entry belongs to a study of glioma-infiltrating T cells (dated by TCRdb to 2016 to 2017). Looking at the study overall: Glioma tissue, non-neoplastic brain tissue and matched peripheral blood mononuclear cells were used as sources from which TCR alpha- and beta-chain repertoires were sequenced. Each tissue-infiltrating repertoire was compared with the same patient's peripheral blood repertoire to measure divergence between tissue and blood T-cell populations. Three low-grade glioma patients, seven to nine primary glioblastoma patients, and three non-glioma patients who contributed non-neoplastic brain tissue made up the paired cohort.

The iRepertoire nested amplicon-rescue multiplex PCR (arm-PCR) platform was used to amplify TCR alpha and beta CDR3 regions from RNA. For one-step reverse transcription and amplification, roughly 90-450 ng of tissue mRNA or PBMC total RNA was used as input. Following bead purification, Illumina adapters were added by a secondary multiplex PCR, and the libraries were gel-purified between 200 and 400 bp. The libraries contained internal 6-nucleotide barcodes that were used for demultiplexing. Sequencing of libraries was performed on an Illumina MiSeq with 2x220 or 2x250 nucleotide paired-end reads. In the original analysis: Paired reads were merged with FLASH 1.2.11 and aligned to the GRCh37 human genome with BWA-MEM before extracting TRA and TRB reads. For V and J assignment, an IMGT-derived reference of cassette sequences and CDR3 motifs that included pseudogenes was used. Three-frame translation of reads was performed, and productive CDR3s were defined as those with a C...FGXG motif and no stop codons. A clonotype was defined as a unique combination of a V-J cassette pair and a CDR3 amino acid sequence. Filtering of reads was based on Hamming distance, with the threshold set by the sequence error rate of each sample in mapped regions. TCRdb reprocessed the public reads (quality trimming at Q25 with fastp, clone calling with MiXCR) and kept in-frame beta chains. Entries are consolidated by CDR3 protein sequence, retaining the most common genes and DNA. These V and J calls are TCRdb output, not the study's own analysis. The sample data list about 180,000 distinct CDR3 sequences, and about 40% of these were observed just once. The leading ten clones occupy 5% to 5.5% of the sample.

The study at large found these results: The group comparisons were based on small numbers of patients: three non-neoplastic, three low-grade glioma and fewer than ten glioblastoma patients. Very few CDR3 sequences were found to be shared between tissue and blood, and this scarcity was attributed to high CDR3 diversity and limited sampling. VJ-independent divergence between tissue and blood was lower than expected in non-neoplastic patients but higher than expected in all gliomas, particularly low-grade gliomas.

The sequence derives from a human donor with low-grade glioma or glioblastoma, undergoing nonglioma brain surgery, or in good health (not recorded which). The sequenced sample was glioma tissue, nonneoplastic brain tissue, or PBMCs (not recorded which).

The DNA is TGTGCCAGCAGCCCCACTAGCGGGAGTAACCCCTACAATGAGCAGTTCTTC. Its amino acids are CASSPTSGSNPYNEQFF. The chain couples TRBV11-2 to TRBJ2-1; 11 central bases correspond to TRBD2. Inclusive of the bounding cysteine and phenylalanine, the CDR3 is 17 residues long. Of all the DNA, just the CDR3 is kept, 51 bases in frame from base 1. CDR1 and CDR2 were assigned from the germline V gene as SGHAT and FQNNGV. Unmatched junction bases come to 8, with V trimmed by 5 bases and J by 2 bases.